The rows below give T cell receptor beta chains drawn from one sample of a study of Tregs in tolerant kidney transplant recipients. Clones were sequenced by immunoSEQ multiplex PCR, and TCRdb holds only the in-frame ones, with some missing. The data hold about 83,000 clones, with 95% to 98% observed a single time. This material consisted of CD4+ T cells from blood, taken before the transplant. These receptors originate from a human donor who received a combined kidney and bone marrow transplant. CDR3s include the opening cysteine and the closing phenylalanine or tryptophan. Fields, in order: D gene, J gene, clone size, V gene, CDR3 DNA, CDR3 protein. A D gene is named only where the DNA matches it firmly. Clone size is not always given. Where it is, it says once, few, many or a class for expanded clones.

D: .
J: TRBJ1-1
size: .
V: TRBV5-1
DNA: TGCGCCAGCAGCTTCCTTGAAGCTTTCTTT
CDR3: CASSFLEAFF

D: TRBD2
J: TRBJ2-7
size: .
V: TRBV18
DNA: TGTGCCAGCTCACCGATATTGAGCGGGGGAACCTACGAGCAGTACTTC
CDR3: CASSPILSGGTYEQYF

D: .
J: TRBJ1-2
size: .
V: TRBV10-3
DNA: TGTGCCATCAGTGAGGGCCAGGTGAACTATGGCTACACCTTC
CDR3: CAISEGQVNYGYTF

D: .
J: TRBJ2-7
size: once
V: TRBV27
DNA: TGTGCCAGCAGTTTCGCTATGGGAGGCGAGCAGTACTTC
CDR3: CASSFAMGGEQYF

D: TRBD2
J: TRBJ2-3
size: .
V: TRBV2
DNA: TGTGCCAGCATCCTTCGAAGGACTAGCGGGAGGGATACGCAGTATTTT
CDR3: CASILRRTSGRDTQYF

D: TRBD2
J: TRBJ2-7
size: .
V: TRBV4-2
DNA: TGTGCCAGCAGCCAAGAAAGGAGGATAGCGGGAGAGGGAGAGCAGTACTTC
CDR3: CASSQERRIAGEGEQYF

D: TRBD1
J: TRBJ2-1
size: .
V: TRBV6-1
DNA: TGTGCCAGCAAGGCCAGGACAGGGAGCAATGAGCAGTTCTTC
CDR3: CASKARTGSNEQFF

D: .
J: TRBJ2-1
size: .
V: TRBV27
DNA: TGTGCCAGCAGTTTAAACGCGGCTGCGACCTACAATGAGCAGTTCTTC
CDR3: CASSLNAAATYNEQFF

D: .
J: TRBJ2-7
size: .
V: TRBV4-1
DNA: TGCGCCAGCAGCCAAGATACGTTTAGCATATCCGGGCAGTACTTC
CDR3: CASSQDTFSISGQYF

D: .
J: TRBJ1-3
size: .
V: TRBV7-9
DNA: TGTGCCAGCCGTGACAGCTCTGGAAACACCATATATTTT
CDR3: CASRDSSGNTIYF

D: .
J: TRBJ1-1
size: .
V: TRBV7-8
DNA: TGTGCCAGCAGCCCTACCGGGAACACTGAAGCTTTCTTT
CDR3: CASSPTGNTEAFF

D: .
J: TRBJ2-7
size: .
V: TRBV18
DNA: TGTGCCAGCTCACCAAGGACAGCCTCCTACGAGCAGTACTTC
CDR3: CASSPRTASYEQYF

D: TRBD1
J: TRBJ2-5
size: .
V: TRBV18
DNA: TGTGCCAGCTCACCAGGACAGGGGACTCGGGAGACCCAGTACTTC
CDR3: CASSPGQGTRETQYF

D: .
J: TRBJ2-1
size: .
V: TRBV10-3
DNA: TGTGCCATCAGCCAAGCCGAGAATGAGCAGTTCTTC
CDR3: CAISQAENEQFF

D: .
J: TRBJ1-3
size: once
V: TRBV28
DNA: TGTGCCAGCAGTTTGGGGAGCCTTGGAAACACCATATATTTT
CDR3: CASSLGSLGNTIYF

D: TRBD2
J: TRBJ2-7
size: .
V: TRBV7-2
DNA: TGTGCCAGCATAAATAGCGGGAGGGCAAGGGAGCAGTACTTC
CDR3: CASINSGRAREQYF

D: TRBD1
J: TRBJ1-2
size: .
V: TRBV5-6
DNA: TGTGCCAGCAGTCGCGGGACAGGGGGCTTAGACTATGGCTACACCTTC
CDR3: CASSRGTGGLDYGYTF

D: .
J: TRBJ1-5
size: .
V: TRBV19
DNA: TGTGCCACCACCCCCCGGTCCAAAAATCAGCCCCAGCATTTT
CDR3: CATTPRSKNQPQHF

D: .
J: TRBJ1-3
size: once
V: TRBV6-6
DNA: TGTGCCAGCAGTTACTCGCAGGGGACGAGAAACACCATATATTTT
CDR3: CASSYSQGTRNTIYF

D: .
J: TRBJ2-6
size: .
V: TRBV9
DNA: TGTGCCAGCAGCGTTGACAGAATGACCTCTGGGGCCAACGTCCTGACTTTC
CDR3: CASSVDRMTSGANVLTF

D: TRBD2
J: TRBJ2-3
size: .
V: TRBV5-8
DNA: TGTGCCAGCAGCTTTGGGCTAGCGGGGTCAGATACGCAGTATTTT
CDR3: CASSFGLAGSDTQYF

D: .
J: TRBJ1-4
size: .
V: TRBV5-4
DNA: TGTGCCAGCAGCTCGCCGGGACTTCCTAATGAAAAACTGTTTTTT
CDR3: CASSSPGLPNEKLFF

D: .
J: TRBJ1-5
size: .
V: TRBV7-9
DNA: TGTGCCAGCAGCCACAACCAACCAGGAAATCAGCCCCAGCATTTT
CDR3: CASSHNQPGNQPQHF

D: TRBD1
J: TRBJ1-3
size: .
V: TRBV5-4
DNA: TGTGCCAGCAGCTCCCCGGGCGAGACAGGGCGTCGCTATTTT
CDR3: CASSSPGETGRRYF

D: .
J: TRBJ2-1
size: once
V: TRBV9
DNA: TGTGCCAGCAGCGTAGGGGCGGGCTACAATGAGCAGTTCTTC
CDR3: CASSVGAGYNEQFF

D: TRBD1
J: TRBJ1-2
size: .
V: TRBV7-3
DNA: TGTGCCAGCAGTTTGACAGGGGGGGTTGGTGGCTACACCTTC
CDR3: CASSLTGGVGGYTF

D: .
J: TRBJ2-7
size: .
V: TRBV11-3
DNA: TGTGCCAGCAGCTCCCGGACTGGAAGCTCCTACGAGCAGTACTTC
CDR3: CASSSRTGSSYEQYF

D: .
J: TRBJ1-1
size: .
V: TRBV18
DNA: TGTGCCAGCTCACCCCAGACAGGGAACACTGAAGCTTTCTTT
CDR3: CASSPQTGNTEAFF

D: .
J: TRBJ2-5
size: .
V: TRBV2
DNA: TGTGCCAGCAGGGGTGGAGTGGAGACCCAGTACTTC
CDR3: CASRGGVETQYF

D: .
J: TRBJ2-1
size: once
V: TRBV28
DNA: TGTGCCAGCAGTGGTGGGGGCTTCAGGTATGAGCAGTTCTTC
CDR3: CASSGGGFRYEQFF

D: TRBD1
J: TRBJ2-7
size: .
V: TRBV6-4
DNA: TGTGCCAGCAGCTCTCGGGACAGACGACGCTACGAGCAGTACTTC
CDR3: CASSSRDRRRYEQYF

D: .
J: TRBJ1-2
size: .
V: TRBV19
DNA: TGTGCCAGTAGTATACAAGCGGGAACTAACTATGGCTACACCTTC
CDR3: CASSIQAGTNYGYTF

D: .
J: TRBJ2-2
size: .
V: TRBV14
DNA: TGTGCCAGCAGCCAGCTCAGGGGCACCGGGGAGCTGTTTTTT
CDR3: CASSQLRGTGELFF

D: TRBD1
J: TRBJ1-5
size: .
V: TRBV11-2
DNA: TGTGCCAGCAGCCGCGACAGGGGGAATCAGCCCCAGCATTTT
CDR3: CASSRDRGNQPQHF

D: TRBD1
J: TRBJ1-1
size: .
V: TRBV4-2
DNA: TGTGCCAGCAGCCCCCCCCGGACAGGGCCGAACACTGAAGCTTTCTTT
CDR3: CASSPPRTGPNTEAFF

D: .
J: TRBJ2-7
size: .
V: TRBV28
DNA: TGTGCCAGCAGTTTACCTTACAGGGAGGGTTGGCAGTACTTC
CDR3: CASSLPYREGWQYF

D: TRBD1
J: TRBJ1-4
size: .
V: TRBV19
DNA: TGTGCCAGTAGAGAGACAGGGGGCAATGAAAAACTGTTTTTT
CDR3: CASRETGGNEKLFF

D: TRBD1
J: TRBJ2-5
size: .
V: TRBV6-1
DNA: TGTGCCAGCAGTGTAGTCCCACCCGGGACAGGGGGCGTTGAGCAGTACTTC
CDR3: CASSVVPPGTGGVEQYF

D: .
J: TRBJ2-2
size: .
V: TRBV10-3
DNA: TGTGCCATCAGTGTTGGGGGGAGAGACACCGGGGAGCTGTTTTTT
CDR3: CAISVGGRDTGELFF

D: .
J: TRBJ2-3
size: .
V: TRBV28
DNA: TGTGCCAGCAGTTTATGGGGGGAGGCCACAGATACGCAGTATTTT
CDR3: CASSLWGEATDTQYF

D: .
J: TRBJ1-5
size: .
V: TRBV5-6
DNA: TGTGCCAGCAGCTCGCGCGATAGCAATCAGCCCCAGCATTTT
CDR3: CASSSRDSNQPQHF

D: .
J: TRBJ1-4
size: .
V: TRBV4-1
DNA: TGCGCCAGCAGCCCTGTGGATGCGACATTAAATGAAAAACTGTTTTTT
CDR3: CASSPVDATLNEKLFF